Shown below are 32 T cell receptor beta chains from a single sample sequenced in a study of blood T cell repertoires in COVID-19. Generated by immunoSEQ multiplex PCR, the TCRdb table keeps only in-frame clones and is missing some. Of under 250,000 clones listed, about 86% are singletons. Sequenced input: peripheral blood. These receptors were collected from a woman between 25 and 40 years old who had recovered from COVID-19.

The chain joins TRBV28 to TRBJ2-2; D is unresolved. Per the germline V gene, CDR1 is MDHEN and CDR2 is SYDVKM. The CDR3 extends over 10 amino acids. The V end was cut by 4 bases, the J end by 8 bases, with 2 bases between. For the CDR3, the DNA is TGTGCCAGCAGTTCGGGGGAGCTGTTTTTT. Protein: CASSSGELFF.

For the CDR3, the DNA is TGTGCCAGCAGCCCCGTGCGAGGTGGTAATTCACCCCTCCACTTT. It translates to CASSPVRGGNSPLHF. The chain uses TRBV9 and TRBJ1-6; no firm D call. This CDR3 is built from 15 residues. Trimming took 4 bases from V and 6 from J, leaving 14 bases between them. Germline loops: CDR1 SGDLS, CDR2 YYNGEE.

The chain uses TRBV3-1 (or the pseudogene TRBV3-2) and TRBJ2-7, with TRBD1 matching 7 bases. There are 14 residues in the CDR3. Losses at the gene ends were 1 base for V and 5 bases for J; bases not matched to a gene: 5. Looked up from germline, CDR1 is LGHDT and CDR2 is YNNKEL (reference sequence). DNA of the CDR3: TGTGCCAGCAGCCAAGGGGACAGCCGCCACGAGCAGTACTTC. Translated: CASSQGDSRHEQYF.

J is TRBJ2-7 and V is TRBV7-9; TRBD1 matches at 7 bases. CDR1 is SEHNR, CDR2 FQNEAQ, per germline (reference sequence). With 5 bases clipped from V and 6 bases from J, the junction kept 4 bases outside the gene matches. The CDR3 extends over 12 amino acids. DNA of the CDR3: TGTGCCAGCAGCCTAGGACAGGTCGAGCAGTACTTC. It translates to CASSLGQVEQYF.

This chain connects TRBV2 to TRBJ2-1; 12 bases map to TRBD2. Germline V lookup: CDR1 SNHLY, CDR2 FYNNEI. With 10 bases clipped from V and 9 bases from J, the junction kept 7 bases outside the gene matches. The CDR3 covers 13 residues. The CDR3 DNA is TGTGCCACCCAAGGACTAGCGGGAATTGAGCAGTTCTTC. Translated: CATQGLAGIEQFF.

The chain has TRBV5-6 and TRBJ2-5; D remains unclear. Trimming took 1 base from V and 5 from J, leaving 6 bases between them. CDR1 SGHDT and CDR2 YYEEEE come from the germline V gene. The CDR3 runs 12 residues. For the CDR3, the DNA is TGTGCCAGCAGCTTGACCACTGAGACCCAGTACTTC. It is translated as CASSLTTETQYF.

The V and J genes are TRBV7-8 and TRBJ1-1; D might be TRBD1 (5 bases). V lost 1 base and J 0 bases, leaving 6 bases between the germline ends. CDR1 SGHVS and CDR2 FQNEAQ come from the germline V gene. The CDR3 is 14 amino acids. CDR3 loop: CASSLGQLNTEAFF. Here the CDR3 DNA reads TGTGCCAGCAGCTTAGGACAGTTGAACACTGAAGCTTTCTTT.

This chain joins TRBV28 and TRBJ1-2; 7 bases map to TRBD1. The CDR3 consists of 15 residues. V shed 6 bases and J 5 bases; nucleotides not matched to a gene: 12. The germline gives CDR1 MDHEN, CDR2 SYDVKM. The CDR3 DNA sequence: TGTGCCAGCAGCAATAACCAGGGGGTCTGGTATGGCTACACCTTC. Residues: CASSNNQGVWYGYTF.

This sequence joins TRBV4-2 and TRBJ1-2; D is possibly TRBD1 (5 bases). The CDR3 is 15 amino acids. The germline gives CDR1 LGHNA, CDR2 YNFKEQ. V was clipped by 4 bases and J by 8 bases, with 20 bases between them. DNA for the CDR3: TGTGCCAGCAGCCTACCTAACGGGCAGGGTAAAGGCTACACCTTC. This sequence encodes CASSLPNGQGKGYTF.

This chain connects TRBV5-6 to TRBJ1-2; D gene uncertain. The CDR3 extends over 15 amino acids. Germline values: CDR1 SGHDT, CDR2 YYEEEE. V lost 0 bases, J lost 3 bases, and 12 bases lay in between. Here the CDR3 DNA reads TGTGCCAGCAGCTTGGCCCGGCCCCGGGACTATGGCTACACCTTC. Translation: CASSLARPRDYGYTF. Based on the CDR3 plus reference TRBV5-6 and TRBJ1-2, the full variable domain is DAGVTQSPTHLIKTRGQQVTLRCSPKSGHDTVSWYQQALGQGPQFIFQYYEEEERQRGNFPDRFSGHQFPNYSSELNVNALLLGDSALYLCASSLARPRDYGYTFGSGTRLTVV.

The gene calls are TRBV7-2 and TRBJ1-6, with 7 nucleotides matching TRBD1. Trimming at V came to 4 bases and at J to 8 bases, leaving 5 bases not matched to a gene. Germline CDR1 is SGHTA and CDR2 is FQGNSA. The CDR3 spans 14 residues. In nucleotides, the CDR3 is TGTGCCAGCAGCTCCGGACAGGTTTATTCACCCCTCCACTTT. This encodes CASSSGQVYSPLHF.

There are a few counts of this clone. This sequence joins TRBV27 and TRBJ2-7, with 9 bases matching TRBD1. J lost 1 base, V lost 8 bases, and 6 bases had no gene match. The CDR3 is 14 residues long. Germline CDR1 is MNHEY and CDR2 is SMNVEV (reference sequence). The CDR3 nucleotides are TGTGCCAGCCTCGGGGGGACAGGGTCCTACGAGCAGTACTTC. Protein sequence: CASLGGTGSYEQYF.

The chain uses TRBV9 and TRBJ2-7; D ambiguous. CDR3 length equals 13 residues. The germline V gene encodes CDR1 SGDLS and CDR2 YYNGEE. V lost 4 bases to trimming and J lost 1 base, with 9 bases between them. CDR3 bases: TGTGCCAGCAGCCCCTCGTCGTCCTACGAGCAGTACTTC. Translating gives CASSPSSSYEQYF.

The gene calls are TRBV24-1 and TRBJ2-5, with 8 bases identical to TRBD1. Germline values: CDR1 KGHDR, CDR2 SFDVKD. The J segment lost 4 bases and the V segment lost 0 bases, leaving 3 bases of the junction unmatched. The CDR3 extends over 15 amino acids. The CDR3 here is CATSDLQGARETQYF. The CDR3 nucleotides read TGTGCCACCAGTGATTTGCAGGGGGCGAGAGAGACCCAGTACTTC.

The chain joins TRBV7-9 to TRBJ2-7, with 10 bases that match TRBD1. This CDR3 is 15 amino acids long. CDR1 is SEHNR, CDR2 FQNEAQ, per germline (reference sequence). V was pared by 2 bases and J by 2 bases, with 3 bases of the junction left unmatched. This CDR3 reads CASSLPGQGAYEQYF. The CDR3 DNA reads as TGTGCCAGCAGCTTACCCGGACAGGGGGCCTACGAGCAGTACTTC.

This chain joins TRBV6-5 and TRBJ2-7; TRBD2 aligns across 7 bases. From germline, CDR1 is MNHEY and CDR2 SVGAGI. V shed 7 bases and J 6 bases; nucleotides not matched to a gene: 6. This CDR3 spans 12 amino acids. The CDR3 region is CASNRLAGEQYF. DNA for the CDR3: TGTGCCAGCAACCGACTAGCAGGCGAGCAGTACTTC.

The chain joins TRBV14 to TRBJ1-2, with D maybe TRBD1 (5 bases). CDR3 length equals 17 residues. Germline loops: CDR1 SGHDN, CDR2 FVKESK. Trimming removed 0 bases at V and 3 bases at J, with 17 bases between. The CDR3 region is CASSQEKLGRVDYGYTF. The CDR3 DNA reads TGTGCCAGCAGCCAAGAAAAGCTGGGGCGAGTAGACTATGGCTACACCTTC.

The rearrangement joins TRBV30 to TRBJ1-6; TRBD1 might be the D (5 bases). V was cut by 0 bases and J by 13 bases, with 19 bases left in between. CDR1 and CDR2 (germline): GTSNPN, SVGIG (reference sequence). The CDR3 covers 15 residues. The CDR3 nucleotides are TGTGCCTGGAGTGTTGGGGCGGCAAGTCCTCTGCCCCTCCACTTT. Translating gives CAWSVGAASPLPLHF. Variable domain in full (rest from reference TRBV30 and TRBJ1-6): SQTIHQWPATLVQPVGSPLSLECTVEGTSNPNLYWYRQAAGRGLQLLFYSVGIGQISSEVPQNLSASRPQDRQFILSSKKLLLSDSGFYLCAWSVGAASPLPLHFGNGTRLTVT.

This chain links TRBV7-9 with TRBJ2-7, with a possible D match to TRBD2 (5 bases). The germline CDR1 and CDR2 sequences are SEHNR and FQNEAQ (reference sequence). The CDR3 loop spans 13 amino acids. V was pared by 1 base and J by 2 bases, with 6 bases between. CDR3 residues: CASSLGEPYEQYF. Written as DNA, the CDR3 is TGTGCCAGCAGCTTAGGGGAGCCCTACGAGCAGTACTTC.

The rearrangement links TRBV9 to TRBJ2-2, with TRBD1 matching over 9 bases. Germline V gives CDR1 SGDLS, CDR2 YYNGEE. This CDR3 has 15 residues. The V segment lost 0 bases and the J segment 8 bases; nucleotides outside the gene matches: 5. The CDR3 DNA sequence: TGTGCCAGCAGCGTAGCCGGGACAGGGACAGGGGAGCTGTTTTTT. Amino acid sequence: CASSVAGTGTGELFF.

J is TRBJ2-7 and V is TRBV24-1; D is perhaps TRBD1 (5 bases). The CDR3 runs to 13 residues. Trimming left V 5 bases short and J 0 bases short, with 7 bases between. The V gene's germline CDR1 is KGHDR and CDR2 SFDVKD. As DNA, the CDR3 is TGTGCCACCAGTGTTAGGGGCTCCTACGAGCAGTACTTC. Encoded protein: CATSVRGSYEQYF.

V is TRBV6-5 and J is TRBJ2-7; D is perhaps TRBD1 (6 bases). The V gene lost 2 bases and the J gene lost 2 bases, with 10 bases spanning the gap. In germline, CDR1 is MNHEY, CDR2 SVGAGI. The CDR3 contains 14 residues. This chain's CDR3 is CASSYGGSPYEQYF. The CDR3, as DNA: TGTGCCAGCAGTTACGGGGGCAGCCCCTACGAGCAGTACTTC.

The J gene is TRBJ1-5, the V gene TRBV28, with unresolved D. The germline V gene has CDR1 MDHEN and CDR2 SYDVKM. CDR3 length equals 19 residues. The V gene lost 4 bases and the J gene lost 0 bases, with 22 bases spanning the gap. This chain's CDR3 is CASSYRFGQADYSNQPQHF. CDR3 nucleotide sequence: TGTGCCAGCAGTTACCGTTTTGGGCAGGCTGACTATAGCAATCAGCCCCAGCATTTT. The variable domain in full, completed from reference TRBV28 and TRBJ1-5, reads DVKVTQSSRYLVKRTGEKVFLECVQDMDHENMFWYRQDPGLGLRLIYFSYDVKMKEKGDIPEGYSVSREKKERFSLILESASTNQTSMYLCASSYRFGQADYSNQPQHFGDGTRLSIL.

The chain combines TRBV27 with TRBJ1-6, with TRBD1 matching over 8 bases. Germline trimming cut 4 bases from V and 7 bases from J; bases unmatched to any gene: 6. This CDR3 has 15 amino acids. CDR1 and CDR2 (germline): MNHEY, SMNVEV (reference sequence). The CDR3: CASSSSGTGNSPLHF. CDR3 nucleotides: TGTGCCAGCAGTTCATCCGGGACAGGAAATTCACCCCTCCACTTT.

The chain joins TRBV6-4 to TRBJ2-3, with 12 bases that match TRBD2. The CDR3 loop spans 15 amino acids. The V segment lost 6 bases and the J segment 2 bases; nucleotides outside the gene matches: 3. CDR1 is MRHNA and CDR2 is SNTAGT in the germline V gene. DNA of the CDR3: TGTGCCAGCAGAGGGACTAGCGGGTCCACAGATACGCAGTATTTT. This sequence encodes CASRGTSGSTDTQYF.

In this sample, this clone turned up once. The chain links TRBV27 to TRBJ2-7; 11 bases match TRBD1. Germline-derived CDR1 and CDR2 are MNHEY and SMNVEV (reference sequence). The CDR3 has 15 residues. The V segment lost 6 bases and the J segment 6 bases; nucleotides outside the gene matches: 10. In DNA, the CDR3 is TGTGCCAGCAGCTTACTCCGGACAGGGGGCTTCGAGCAGTACTTC. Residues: CASSLLRTGGFEQYF.

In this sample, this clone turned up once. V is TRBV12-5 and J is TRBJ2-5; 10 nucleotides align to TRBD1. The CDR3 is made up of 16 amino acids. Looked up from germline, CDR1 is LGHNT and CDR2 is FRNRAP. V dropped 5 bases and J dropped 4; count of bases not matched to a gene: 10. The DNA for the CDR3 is TGTGCTAGTGGTCAAACCGGGACAGGGGAGGTAGAGACCCAGTACTTC. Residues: CASGQTGTGEVETQYF.

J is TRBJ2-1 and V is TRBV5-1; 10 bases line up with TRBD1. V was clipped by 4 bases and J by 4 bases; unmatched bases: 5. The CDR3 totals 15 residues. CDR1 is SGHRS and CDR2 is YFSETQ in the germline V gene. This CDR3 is CASSKDRGGYNEQFF. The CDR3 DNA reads TGCGCCAGCAGCAAGGACAGGGGGGGTTACAATGAGCAGTTCTTC.

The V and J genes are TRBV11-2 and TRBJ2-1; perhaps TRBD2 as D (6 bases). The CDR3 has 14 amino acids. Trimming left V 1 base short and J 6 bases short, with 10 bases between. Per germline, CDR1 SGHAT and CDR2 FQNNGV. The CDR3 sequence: CASSLGGVSNEQFF. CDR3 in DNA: TGTGCCAGCAGCTTAGGGGGGGTAAGCAATGAGCAGTTCTTC.

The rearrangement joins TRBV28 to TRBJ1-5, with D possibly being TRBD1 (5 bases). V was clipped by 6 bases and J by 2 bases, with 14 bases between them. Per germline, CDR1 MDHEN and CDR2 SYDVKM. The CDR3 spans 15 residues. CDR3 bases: TGTGCCAGCAGGTCCGGGGGTATTGGCAATCAGCCCCAGCATTTT. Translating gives CASRSGGIGNQPQHF.

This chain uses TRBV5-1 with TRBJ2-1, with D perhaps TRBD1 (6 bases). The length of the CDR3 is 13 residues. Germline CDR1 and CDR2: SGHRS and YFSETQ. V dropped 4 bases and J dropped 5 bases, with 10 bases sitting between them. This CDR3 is CASSAGQNNEQFF. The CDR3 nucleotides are TGCGCCAGCAGCGCCGGACAGAACAATGAGCAGTTCTTC.

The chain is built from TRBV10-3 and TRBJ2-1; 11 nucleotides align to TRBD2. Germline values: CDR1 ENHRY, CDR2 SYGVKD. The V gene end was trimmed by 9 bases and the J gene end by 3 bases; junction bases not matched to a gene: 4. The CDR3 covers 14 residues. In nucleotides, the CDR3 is TGTGCCATAGCAGGGACTAGCGGCTACAATGAGCAGTTCTTC. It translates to CAIAGTSGYNEQFF.